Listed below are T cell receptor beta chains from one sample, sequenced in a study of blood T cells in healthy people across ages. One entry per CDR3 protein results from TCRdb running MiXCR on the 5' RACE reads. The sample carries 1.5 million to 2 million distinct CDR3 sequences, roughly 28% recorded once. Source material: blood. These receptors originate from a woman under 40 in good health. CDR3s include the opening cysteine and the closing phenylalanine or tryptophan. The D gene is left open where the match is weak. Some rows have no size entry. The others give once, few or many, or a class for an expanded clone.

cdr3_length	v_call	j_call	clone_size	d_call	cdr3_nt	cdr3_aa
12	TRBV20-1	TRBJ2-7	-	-	TGCAGTGCTCCCGCGGGCCCCTACGAGCAGTACTTC	CSAPAGPYEQYF
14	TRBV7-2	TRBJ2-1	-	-	TGTGCCAGCAGCTTAGGTCGACTAGGGTATGAGCAGTTCTTC	CASSLGRLGYEQFF
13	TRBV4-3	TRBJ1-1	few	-	TGCGCCAGCAGCCAAGATATACAGGAAGAAGCTTTCTTT	CASSQDIQEEAFF
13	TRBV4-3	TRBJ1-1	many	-	TGCGCCAGCAGCCGCCAGGCACAGGCTGAAGCTTTCTTT	CASSRQAQAEAFF
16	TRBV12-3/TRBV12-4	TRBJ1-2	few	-	TGTGCCAGCAGTCCGACAGGAATGACTCAGAACTATGGCTACACCTTC	CASSPTGMTQNYGYTF
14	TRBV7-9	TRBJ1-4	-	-	TGTGCCAGCAGCTTAGTCGGCAGACATGAAAAACTGTTTTTT	CASSLVGRHEKLFF
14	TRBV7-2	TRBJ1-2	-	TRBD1	TGTGCCAGCAGCTTAGAGGGGACAGGGAATGGCTACACCTTC	CASSLEGTGNGYTF
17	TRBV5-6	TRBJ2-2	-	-	TGTGCCAGCAACTATCCTCGGTCCCACCCTAACACCGGGGAGCTGTTTTTT	CASNYPRSHPNTGELFF
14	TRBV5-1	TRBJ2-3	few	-	TGCGCCAGCAGCAGGGACCACAGCACAGATGCGCAGTATTTT	CASSRDHSTDAQYF
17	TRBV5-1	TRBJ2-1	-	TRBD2	TGCGCCAGCAGCTTAACAACTTCTAGCGGGGGTTACAATGAGCAGTTCTTC	CASSLTTSSGGYNEQFF
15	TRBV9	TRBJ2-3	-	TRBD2	TGTGCCAGCAGCGTAGAGGGCGGGAGTGGTGATACGCAGTATTTT	CASSVEGGSGDTQYF
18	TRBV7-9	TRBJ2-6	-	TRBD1	TGTGCCAGCGACGAAAAGGACAGGGGGCGGTCTGGGGCCAACGTCCTGACTTTC	CASDEKDRGRSGANVLTF
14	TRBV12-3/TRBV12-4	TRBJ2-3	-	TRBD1	TGTGCCAGCCTTCCGGGACAGCCCACAGATGCGCAGTATTTT	CASLPGQPTDAQYF
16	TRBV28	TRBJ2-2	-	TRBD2	TGTGCCAGCAGTCCCGCGCGGGGAGCGGGGCCCGGGGAGCTGTTTTTT	CASSPARGAGPGELFF
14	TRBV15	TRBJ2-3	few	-	TGTGCCACCAGCAGCTTCGGGCCCACAGATACGCAGTATTTT	CATSSFGPTDTQYF
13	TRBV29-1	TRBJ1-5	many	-	TGCAGCGCTGTGGGTGCTAGCAATCAGCCCCAGCATTTT	CSAVGASNQPQHF
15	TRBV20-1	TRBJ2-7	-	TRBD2	TGCAGTGCTAGTGGCACTAGCGGGGGGCGGAACGAGCAGTACTTC	CSASGTSGGRNEQYF
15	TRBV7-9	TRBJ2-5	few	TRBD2	TGTGCCAGCAGCGATACCCGGGACTACAGAGAGACCCAGTACTTC	CASSDTRDYRETQYF
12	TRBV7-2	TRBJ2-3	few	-	TGTGCCAGCAGCTTATGGGTTTATACGCAGTATTTT	CASSLWVYTQYF
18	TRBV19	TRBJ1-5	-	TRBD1	TGTGCCAGTAGTACCTCCTCAGCTACAGGGGAAGGAGATCAGCCCCAGCATTTT	CASSTSSATGEGDQPQHF
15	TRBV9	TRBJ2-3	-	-	TGTGCCAGCGGTGCGACTGGAGCGCGGACAGATACGCAGTATTTT	CASGATGARTDTQYF
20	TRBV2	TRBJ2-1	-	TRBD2	TGTGCCAGCAGTTACGGGACTAGCGGGAGTCGTCTACGGGGATACAATGAGCAGTTCTTC	CASSYGTSGSRLRGYNEQFF
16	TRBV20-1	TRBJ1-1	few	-	TGCAGTGCTAGAGCGTTTGTTCGTGGCTGGGTCACTGAAGCTTTCTTT	CSARAFVRGWVTEAFF
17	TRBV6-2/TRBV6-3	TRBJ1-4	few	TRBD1	TGTGCCAGCAGTTACTCTTGGTGGACAGGATTGGACGAAAAACTGTTTTTT	CASSYSWWTGLDEKLFF
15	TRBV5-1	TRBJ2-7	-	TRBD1	TGCGCCAGCAGCCCTAGACAGGGAGTGGCCTACGAGCAGTACTTC	CASSPRQGVAYEQYF